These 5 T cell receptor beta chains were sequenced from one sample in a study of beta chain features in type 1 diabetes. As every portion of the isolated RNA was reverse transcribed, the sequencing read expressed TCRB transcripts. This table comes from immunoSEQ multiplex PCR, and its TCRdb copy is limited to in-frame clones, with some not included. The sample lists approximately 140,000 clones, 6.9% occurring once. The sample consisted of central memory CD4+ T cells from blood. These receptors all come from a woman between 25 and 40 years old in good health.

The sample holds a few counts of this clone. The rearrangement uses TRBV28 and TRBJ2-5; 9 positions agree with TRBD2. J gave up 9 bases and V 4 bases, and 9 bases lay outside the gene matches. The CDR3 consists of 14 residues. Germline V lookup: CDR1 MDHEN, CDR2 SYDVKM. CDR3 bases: TGTGCCAGCAGTTCGACTAGCGGAGAGCTGGCCCAGTACTTC. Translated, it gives CASSSTSGELAQYF. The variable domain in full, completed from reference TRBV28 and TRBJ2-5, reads DVKVTQSSRYLVKRTGEKVFLECVQDMDHENMFWYRQDPGLGLRLIYFSYDVKMKEKGDIPEGYSVSREKKERFSLILESASTNQTSMYLCASSSTSGELAQYFGPGTRLLVL.

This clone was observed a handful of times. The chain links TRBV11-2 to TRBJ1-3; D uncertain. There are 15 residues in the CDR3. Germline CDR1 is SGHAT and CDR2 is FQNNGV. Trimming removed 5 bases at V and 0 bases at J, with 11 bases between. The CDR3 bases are TGTGCCAGCAGCCGAATCGGAGGCTCTGGAAACACCATATATTTT. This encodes CASSRIGGSGNTIYF.

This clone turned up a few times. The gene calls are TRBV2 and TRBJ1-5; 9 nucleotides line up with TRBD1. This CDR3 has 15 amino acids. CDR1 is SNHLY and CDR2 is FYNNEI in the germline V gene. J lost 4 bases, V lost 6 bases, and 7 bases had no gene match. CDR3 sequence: CASRDGTGHNQPQHF. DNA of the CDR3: TGTGCCAGCAGGGATGGGACAGGGCATAATCAGCCCCAGCATTTT.

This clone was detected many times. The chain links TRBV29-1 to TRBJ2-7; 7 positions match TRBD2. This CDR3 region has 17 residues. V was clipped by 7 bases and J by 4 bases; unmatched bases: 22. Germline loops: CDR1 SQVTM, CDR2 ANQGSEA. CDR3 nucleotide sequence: TGCAGCGCTTCTGGAGGCGGGAGTCTCGGATCTGGATACGAGCAGTACTTC. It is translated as CSASGGGSLGSGYEQYF.

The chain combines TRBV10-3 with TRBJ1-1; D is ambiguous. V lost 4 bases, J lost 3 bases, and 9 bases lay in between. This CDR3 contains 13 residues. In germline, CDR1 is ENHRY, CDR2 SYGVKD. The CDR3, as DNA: TGTGCCATCAGTGGATCGGACTACACTGAAGCTTTCTTT. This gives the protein CAISGSDYTEAFF.